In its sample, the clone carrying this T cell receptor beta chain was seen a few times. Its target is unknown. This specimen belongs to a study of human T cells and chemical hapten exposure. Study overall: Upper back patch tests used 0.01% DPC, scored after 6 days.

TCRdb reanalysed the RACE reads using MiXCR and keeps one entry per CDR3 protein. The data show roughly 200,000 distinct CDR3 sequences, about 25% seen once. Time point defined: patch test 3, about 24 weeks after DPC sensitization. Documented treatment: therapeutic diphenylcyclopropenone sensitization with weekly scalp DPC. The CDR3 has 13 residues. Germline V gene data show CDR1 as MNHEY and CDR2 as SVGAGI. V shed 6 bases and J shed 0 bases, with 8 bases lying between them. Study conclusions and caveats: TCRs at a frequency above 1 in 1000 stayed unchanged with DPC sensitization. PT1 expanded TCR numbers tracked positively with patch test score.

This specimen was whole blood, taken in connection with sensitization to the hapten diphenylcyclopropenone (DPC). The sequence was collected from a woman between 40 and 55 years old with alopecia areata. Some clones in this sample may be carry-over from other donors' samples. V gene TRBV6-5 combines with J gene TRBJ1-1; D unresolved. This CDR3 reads CASSEEVNTEAFF. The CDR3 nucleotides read TGTGCCAGCAGCGAGGAGGTGAACACTGAAGCTTTCTTT.